The 3 T cell receptor beta chains below all came from one sample that was sequenced in a study of blood T cell repertoires in COVID-19. TCRdb keeps only in-frame clones here, not all; method: immunoSEQ multiplex PCR. The sample lists fewer than 120,000 clones; roughly 87% were seen once. Sample: peripheral blood. The receptor source for this set is a human donor in a cohort sampled during active COVID-19.

As DNA, the CDR3 is TGTGCCAGCAGCCCGGGTAGCGGGAGGGCCAGGGCGCAGTATTTT. It codes for CASSPGSGRARAQYF. The chain employs TRBV6-2 or TRBV6-3 and TRBJ2-3; 11 bases are a match to TRBD2. The ends lost 6 bases at V and 10 bases at J; junction bases unmatched: 12. There are 15 residues in the CDR3. Germline loops: CDR1 MNHEY, CDR2 SVGEGT.

The chain combines TRBV7-2 with TRBJ1-1; D not resolved. Trimming stripped 7 bases from V and 4 bases from J, with 16 bases between. The CDR3 runs to 14 residues. From germline, CDR1 is SGHTA and CDR2 FQGNSA. The DNA of the CDR3 is TGTGCCAGCACCATTATCCCTTCCGGCACTGAAGCTTTCTTT. Translating gives CASTIIPSGTEAFF.

This clone was seen more than once but under ten times. The chain links TRBV19 to TRBJ2-5; 7 bases map to TRBD2. CDR3 length: 16 residues. Looked up from germline, CDR1 is LNHDA and CDR2 is SQIVND (reference sequence). With 3 bases clipped from V and 5 bases from J, the junction kept 12 bases outside the gene matches. CDR3 residues: CASSMLPAGEGETQYF. The CDR3 DNA sequence: TGTGCCAGTAGTATGCTTCCGGCGGGGGAGGGGGAGACCCAGTACTTC. Together with reference TRBV19 and TRBJ2-5, the CDR3 gives the full variable domain: DGGITQSPKYLFRKEGQNVTLSCEQNLNHDAMYWYRQDPGQGLRLIYYSQIVNDFQKGDIAEGYSVSREKKESFPLTVTSAQKNPTAFYLCASSMLPAGEGETQYFGPGTRLLVL.